The 27 T cell receptor beta chains in this list originate from one sample, sequenced in a study of shared clonotypes between healthy human individuals. Produced via immunoSEQ multiplex PCR; TCRdb's table is partial and in-frame only. The sample includes approximately 1.9 million clones, roughly 93% seen only once; the top ten take more than 1.5%. The naive CD8 population came from CD45RO-negative cells selected for CCR7, without terminally differentiated effector memory CD45RA+ cells. The sample was naive CD8+ T cells from PBMCs. The receptors stem from a man younger than 35 in good health. Some clones in this sample may be carry-over from other donors' samples.

Worth noting for this clone: Germline and junction disagree at one end, which may indicate a read error. The CDR3 region has the DNA TGTGCCAGTAGACCGAACGCCGGGGAGCTGTTTTTT. Amino acids: CASRPNAGELFF. The V gene is TRBV19, the J gene TRBJ2-2, with D uncertain. Germline CDR1 LNHDA, CDR2 SQIVND (reference sequence). The CDR3 loop spans 12 amino acids.

The rearrangement joins TRBV11-1 to TRBJ2-7, with 7 bases fitting TRBD1. Trimming took 1 base from V and 0 from J; bases not matched to a gene: 6. The CDR3 covers 16 residues. Germline CDR1 and CDR2: SGHAT and FQDESV (reference sequence). The CDR3 region has the DNA TGTGCCAGCAGCTTAGGACTCTGGGACAGCTCCTACGAGCAGTACTTC. Amino acids: CASSLGLWDSSYEQYF.

V usage is TRBV7-6 and J usage is TRBJ2-3; D unresolved. The length of the CDR3 is 14 residues. Trimming removed 0 bases at V and 6 bases at J, with 10 bases between. Germline CDR1 reads SGHVS; CDR2 reads FNYEAQ. The CDR3 DNA is TGTGCCAGCAGCTTAGCCATCCAAGGGGATACGCAGTATTTT. Protein sequence: CASSLAIQGDTQYF.

V and J are TRBV6-5 and TRBJ2-7; a possible D gene is TRBD1 (6 bases). The V and J ends lost 0 bases and 5 bases respectively, with 8 bases between them. The germline V gene has CDR1 MNHEY and CDR2 SVGAGI. The CDR3 has 13 amino acids. The CDR3 nucleotides read TGTGCCAGCAGTTACTCGAACAGGGACGAGCAGTACTTC. This encodes CASSYSNRDEQYF.

The chain carries TRBV4-1 and TRBJ1-5; D remains ambiguous. The germline gives CDR1 MGHRA, CDR2 YSYEKL. This CDR3 is 15 amino acids long. V dropped 0 bases and J dropped 6 bases, with 12 bases sitting between them. The CDR3: CASSQDGNRGQPQHF. The CDR3, as DNA: TGCGCCAGCAGCCAAGACGGGAACCGGGGTCAGCCCCAGCATTTT.

The rearrangement links TRBV19 to TRBJ2-3, with D hard to call. With 2 bases removed from V and 4 bases from J, the gap between germline ends came to 7 bases. In germline, CDR1 is LNHDA, CDR2 SQIVND (reference sequence). The CDR3 is 13 residues long. In DNA, the CDR3 is TGTGCCAGTAGTATAATACTCGCAGATACGCAGTATTTT. It encodes CASSIILADTQYF.

A few counts support this clone. The gene calls are TRBV9 and TRBJ1-5; D may be TRBD1 (6 bases). The CDR3 is 14 residues long. Between the trimmed V and J ends, which lost 0 bases and 7 bases, there was a span of 11 bases. The germline V gene has CDR1 SGDLS and CDR2 YYNGEE. CDR3 in DNA: TGTGCCAGCAGCGTAGACGGGGGGCGGCAGCCCCAGCATTTT. Protein: CASSVDGGRQPQHF.

This chain connects TRBV27 to TRBJ2-5; D may be TRBD1 (6 bases). The length of the CDR3 is 14 residues. Germline CDR1 and CDR2: MNHEY and SMNVEV (reference sequence). Trimming left V 1 base short and J 5 bases short, with 11 bases between. CDR3 amino acids: CASSLFAGDETQYF. CDR3 DNA: TGTGCCAGCAGTTTATTCGCAGGGGATGAGACCCAGTACTTC.

The V and J genes are TRBV28 and TRBJ1-5, with D unresolved. CDR1 is MDHEN, CDR2 SYDVKM, per germline. Deletions cut 2 bases from V and 0 bases from J, with 14 bases between. This CDR3 contains 17 residues. CDR3 loop: CASSLMALSLSNQPQHF. CDR3 DNA: TGTGCCAGCAGTTTAATGGCCTTGAGCCTTAGCAATCAGCCCCAGCATTTT. Based on the CDR3 plus reference TRBV28 and TRBJ1-5, the full variable domain is DVKVTQSSRYLVKRTGEKVFLECVQDMDHENMFWYRQDPGLGLRLIYFSYDVKMKEKGDIPEGYSVSREKKERFSLILESASTNQTSMYLCASSLMALSLSNQPQHFGDGTRLSIL.

The V and J genes are TRBV7-9 and TRBJ1-4; 7 bases are a match to TRBD1. Germline CDR1 and CDR2: SEHNR and FQNEAQ (reference sequence). Trimming removed 5 bases from V and 5 bases from J; junction bases left unmatched: 8. The CDR3 runs 15 residues. The CDR3 nucleotides read TGTGCCAGCAGCGCCCCCAGGGGGGTCAATGAAAAACTGTTTTTT. Amino acid sequence: CASSAPRGVNEKLFF.

As concerns this clone: Other DNA sequences from this sample encode an identical CDR3 as well. V and J are TRBV10-1 and TRBJ1-1; D is undetermined. The CDR3 consists of 13 residues. Trimming took off 0 bases at V and 4 bases at J, with 6 bases between the two ends. The germline V gene encodes CDR1 WNHNN and CDR2 SYGVQD (reference sequence). The CDR3: CASSESRGTEAFF. In DNA form, the CDR3 reads TGCGCCAGCAGTGAGTCACGGGGCACTGAAGCTTTCTTT.

The rearrangement joins TRBV4-3 to TRBJ2-2; D might be TRBD2 (6 bases). The CDR3 loop spans 15 amino acids. Trimming removed 2 bases at V and 7 bases at J, with 14 bases between. Germline V CDR1 and CDR2: LGHNA, YSLEER. CDR3 nucleotide sequence: TGCGCCAGCAGCCAATACGGGAGTGGGTTCGGGGAGCTGTTTTTT. Protein: CASSQYGSGFGELFF.

On this clone itself: This may come from a read error, since a much larger clone is one base off. J is TRBJ2-2 and V is TRBV28; D not certain. V dropped 7 bases and J dropped 0 bases, with 3 bases sitting between them. The CDR3 contains 12 residues. The V gene's germline CDR1 is MDHEN and CDR2 SYDVKM. CDR3 bases: TGTGCCAGCAACCCGAACACCGGGGAGCTGTTTTTT. Translated: CASNPNTGELFF.

This clone was seen once. The chain carries TRBV13 and TRBJ2-5, with 10 bases lining up with TRBD2. Germline trimming cut 3 bases from V and 3 bases from J; bases unmatched to any gene: 1. The CDR3 extends over 14 amino acids. Germline V gives CDR1 PRHDT, CDR2 FYEKMQ (reference sequence). CDR3 in amino acids: CASSFLAGEETQYF. DNA for the CDR3: TGTGCCAGCAGCTTCCTAGCGGGAGAAGAGACCCAGTACTTC. The whole variable domain, remainder taken from reference TRBV13 and TRBJ2-5, is AAGVIQSPRHLIKEKRETATLKCYPIPRHDTVYWYQQGPGQDPQFLISFYEKMQSDKGSIPDRFSAQQFSDYHSELNMSSLELGDSALYFCASSFLAGEETQYFGPGTRLLVL.

The chain combines TRBV11-2 with TRBJ2-7; the match to TRBD1 covers 8 bases. Germline trimming cut 5 bases from V and 3 bases from J; bases unmatched to any gene: 3. This CDR3 has 13 residues. The germline gives CDR1 SGHAT, CDR2 FQNNGV. CDR3 region: CASSDGQGYEQYF. For the CDR3, the DNA is TGTGCCAGCAGCGACGGACAGGGCTACGAGCAGTACTTC.

Concerning this clone itself: The identical CDR3 is also encoded by other nucleotide sequences in the sample. The genes are TRBV7-9 and TRBJ2-1; D unclear. The germline V and J ends were trimmed by 5 bases and 0 bases, with 11 bases remaining between them. The CDR3 is made up of 15 amino acids. Per the germline V gene, CDR1 is SEHNR and CDR2 is FQNEAQ (reference sequence). CDR3 DNA sequence: TGTGCCAGCAGCCTCCCCCTGAGCTCCTACAATGAGCAGTTCTTC. This encodes CASSLPLSSYNEQFF.

The chain combines TRBV30 with TRBJ2-7; weak D call: TRBD1 (5 bases). Germline CDR1 is GTSNPN and CDR2 is SVGIG (reference sequence). The ends were cut back, 2 bases at V and 1 base at J, with 15 bases in the middle. CDR3 length: 15 residues. CDR3 sequence reads: CAWSSTLTGSYEQYF. The CDR3 bases are TGTGCCTGGAGTTCAACCTTAACAGGATCCTACGAGCAGTACTTC.

This clone was detected only once. This chain joins TRBV18 and TRBJ2-5; perhaps TRBD1 as D (5 bases). Germline V CDR1 and CDR2: KGHSH, LQKENI. This CDR3 comprises 15 residues. V was cut by 0 bases and J by 1 base, with 9 bases left in between. The CDR3 DNA sequence: TGTGCCAGCTCACCACCTGACACAGGCCAAGAGACCCAGTACTTC. Protein sequence: CASSPPDTGQETQYF. The entire variable domain, with the rest obtained from reference TRBV18 and TRBJ2-5, is as follows: NAGVMQNPRHLVRRRGQEARLRCSPMKGHSHVYWYRQLPEEGLKFMVYLQKENIIDESGMPKERFSAEFPKEGPSILRIQQVVRGDSAAYFCASSPPDTGQETQYFGPGTRLLVL.

The chain carries TRBV5-4 and TRBJ1-1; no firm D call. This CDR3 is built from 15 residues. V lost 0 bases and J 1 base, leaving 10 bases between the germline ends. Germline V gene sequence: CDR1 SGHNT, CDR2 YYREEE (reference sequence). The CDR3 sequence: CASSLGWVGNTEAFF. DNA of the CDR3: TGTGCCAGCAGCTTGGGCTGGGTTGGGAACACTGAAGCTTTCTTT. The full variable domain, in which reference TRBV5-4 and TRBJ1-1 provide the parts outside the CDR3, is ETGVTQSPTHLIKTRGQQVTLRCSSQSGHNTVSWYQQALGQGPQFIFQYYREEENGRGNFPPRFSGLQFPNYSSELNVNALELDDSALYLCASSLGWVGNTEAFFGQGTRLTVV.

The chain recombines TRBV5-3 with TRBJ2-5; 14 bases line up with TRBD2. TRBV5-3 counts as an open reading frame of uncertain function. The V gene end was trimmed by 2 bases and the J gene end by 5 bases; junction bases not matched to a gene: 20. The CDR3 length is 21 residues. The CDR3 loop is CARSFLWRLWTSGRMMETQYF. CDR3 DNA sequence: TGTGCCAGAAGCTTTTTGTGGCGTTTATGGACTAGCGGGAGGATGATGGAGACCCAGTACTTC.

V gene TRBV6-6 combines with J gene TRBJ1-1; D possibly corresponds to TRBD1 (6 bases). Per the germline V gene, CDR1 is MNHNY and CDR2 is SVGAGI (reference sequence). The V end was cut by 6 bases, the J end by 3 bases, with 14 bases between. The CDR3 contains 14 residues. CDR3 nucleotides: TGTGCCAGCAGACCTACTCAGGGGTACACTGAAGCTTTCTTT. Protein product: CASRPTQGYTEAFF.

This clone showed up just once. The chain is built from TRBV11-2 and TRBJ2-2; D perhaps matches TRBD2 (7 bases). Trimming shortened V by 8 bases and J by 3 bases, and 16 bases separated the two germline ends. The CDR3 has 15 amino acids. In germline, CDR1 is SGHAT, CDR2 FQNNGV. CDR3 sequence: CASWRGRDHTGELFF. The DNA for the CDR3 is TGTGCCAGCTGGCGGGGGCGGGACCACACCGGGGAGCTGTTTTTT.

This clone was detected only once. The chain links TRBV30 to TRBJ2-7, with 11 bases that match TRBD1. The CDR3 length is 16 residues. Looked up from germline, CDR1 is GTSNPN and CDR2 is SVGIG (reference sequence). Trimming took 4 bases from V and 5 from J; bases not matched to a gene: 13. The CDR3 protein is CAWTPPGQGDRNEQYF. Here the CDR3 DNA reads TGTGCCTGGACCCCTCCGGGACAGGGGGATAGAAACGAGCAGTACTTC.

The chain employs TRBV5-1 and TRBJ2-6, with 10 bases aligning to TRBD1. This CDR3 contains 19 residues. V lost 3 bases, J lost 3 bases, and 12 bases stayed unmatched. Germline V gives CDR1 SGHRS, CDR2 YFSETQ. The CDR3 loop is CASSSPEGQGRIGANVLTF. DNA for the CDR3: TGCGCCAGCAGCTCCCCAGAGGGACAGGGGAGGATTGGGGCCAACGTCCTGACTTTC.

The V and J genes are TRBV7-3 and TRBJ2-2, with a weak D call TRBD2 (6 bases). Between the trimmed V and J ends, which lost 1 base and 4 bases, there was a span of 22 bases. The CDR3 is 19 amino acids. Germline CDR1 and CDR2: SGHTA and FQGTGA. CDR3 loop: CASSLIAISGLPSTGELFF. CDR3 DNA: TGTGCCAGCAGCTTAATAGCTATCTCCGGACTACCGAGCACCGGGGAGCTGTTTTTT.

A single count supports this clone. Different DNA sequences within this sample yield the same CDR3. This chain links TRBV7-9 with TRBJ2-1; D uncertain. The CDR3 runs 15 residues. Germline V lookup: CDR1 SEHNR, CDR2 FQNEAQ (reference sequence). V lost 3 bases and J lost 0, with 9 bases in between. The CDR3 nucleotides read TGTGCCAGCAGCTTGTCCCCGAGCTCCTACAATGAGCAGTTCTTC. This gives the protein CASSLSPSSYNEQFF. Combining the CDR3 with reference TRBV7-9 and TRBJ2-1 gives the whole variable domain DTGVSQNPRHKITKRGQNVTFRCDPISEHNRLYWYRQTLGQGPEFLTYFQNEAQLEKSRLLSDRFSAERPKGSFSTLEIQRTEQGDSAMYLCASSLSPSSYNEQFFGPGTRLTVL.

This chain links TRBV14 with TRBJ1-1, with D possibly TRBD1 on 6 matching bases. The CDR3 spans 17 residues. Trimming took off 4 bases at V and 3 bases at J, with 21 bases between the two ends. Germline lookup yields CDR1 SGHDN and CDR2 FVKESK. DNA of the CDR3: TGTGCCAGCAGCCCCCCGGGGGCGCGGGAGTTGGACACTGAAGCTTTCTTT. Translated, it gives CASSPPGARELDTEAFF.